Presented here are 24 T cell receptor beta chains from one specimen sequenced in a study of blood T cell repertoires in COVID-19. Profiling relied on immunoSEQ multiplex PCR, and the TCRdb table lists in-frame clones only, not all of them. The sample shows fewer than 200,000 clones, more than 70% of them seen only once. Sequencing was carried out using PBMCs or T cells enriched from blood (not recorded which). These receptor sequences come from a woman between 50 and 59 years old in a cohort exposed to, infected with or recovered from COVID-19 (not recorded which).

The V gene is TRBV9, the J gene TRBJ2-2; 14 bases match TRBD2. CDR3 length: 21 residues. Germline V gene data show CDR1 as SGDLS and CDR2 as YYNGEE. J was trimmed by 2 bases and V by 0 bases; bases with no gene match: 12. The CDR3 DNA is TGTGCCAGCAGCGTAGCAAGGTTTGGGACTAGCGGGGGCCCAAACACCGGGGAGCTGTTTTTT. Encoded protein: CASSVARFGTSGGPNTGELFF.

The V and J genes are TRBV29-1 and TRBJ1-2, with a tentative D call TRBD1 (6 bases). Germline CDR1 reads SQVTM; CDR2 reads ANQGSEA. V was cut by 7 bases and J by 2 bases, with 14 bases left in between. The CDR3 extends over 13 amino acids. In nucleotides, the CDR3 is TGCAGCGCCGAGGGGGGGACCAACTATGGCTACACCTTC. Protein product: CSAEGGTNYGYTF. Filled out from reference TRBV29-1 and TRBJ1-2, the complete variable domain reads SAVISQKPSRDICQRGTSLTIQCQVDSQVTMMFWYRQQPGQSLTLIATANQGSEATYESGFVIDKFPISRPNLTFSTLTVSNMSPEDSSIYLCSAEGGTNYGYTFGSGTRLTVV.

The chain links TRBV27 to TRBJ2-7, with D possibly being TRBD2 (5 bases). The V gene's germline CDR1 is MNHEY and CDR2 SMNVEV (reference sequence). With 2 bases removed from V and 5 bases from J, the gap between germline ends came to 13 bases. The CDR3 is made up of 14 amino acids. CDR3 loop: CASSLGGSGNEQYF. DNA of the CDR3: TGTGCCAGCAGTTTAGGAGGTTCGGGGAACGAGCAGTACTTC.

This chain links TRBV5-6 with TRBJ1-1; 7 bases are shared with TRBD1. Per germline, CDR1 SGHDT and CDR2 YYEEEE. This CDR3 has 14 amino acids. After removal of 4 bases from V and 1 base from J, the junction contained 4 bases not matched to a gene. CDR3: CASSIRDRNTEAFF. The CDR3, as DNA: TGTGCCAGCAGCATCCGGGACAGGAACACTGAAGCTTTCTTT.

J is TRBJ1-4 and V is TRBV30; perhaps TRBD1 as D (5 bases). Trimming cost V 5 bases and J 0 bases, with 7 bases left between them. Germline CDR1 reads GTSNPN; CDR2 reads SVGIG (reference sequence). CDR3 size: 13 residues. In nucleotides, the CDR3 is TGTGCCTGGGACAGTGCAACTAATGAAAAACTGTTTTTT. Protein product: CAWDSATNEKLFF.

The chain uses TRBV4-1 and TRBJ1-1, with 7 bases that match TRBD1. The germline V gene has CDR1 MGHRA and CDR2 YSYEKL. This CDR3 region has 14 residues. V was clipped by 2 bases and J by 2 bases; unmatched bases: 2. The CDR3 spells CASSQRQGNTEAFF. CDR3 nucleotides: TGCGCCAGCAGCCAAAGACAGGGCAACACTGAAGCTTTCTTT.

This clone turned up a few times. The rearrangement links TRBV4-1 to TRBJ1-1; 7 bases are shared with TRBD1. The V gene's germline CDR1 is MGHRA and CDR2 YSYEKL. The CDR3 covers 17 residues. The V gene end was trimmed by 3 bases and the J gene end by 1 base; junction bases not matched to a gene: 11. CDR3 in DNA: TGCGCCAGCAGCCAGAACCCGACAGGGAAGGGGAACACTGAAGCTTTCTTT. Protein sequence: CASSQNPTGKGNTEAFF.

The CDR3 loop reads CSSRWASQETQYF. For the CDR3, the DNA is TGCAGCTCACGATGGGCCTCACAAGAGACCCAGTACTTC. The chain recombines TRBV29-1 with TRBJ2-5; D is ambiguous. Trimming removed 8 bases at V and 2 bases at J, with 15 bases between. The CDR3 contains 13 residues. The germline CDR1 and CDR2 sequences are SQVTM and ANQGSEA.

The chain joins TRBV14 to TRBJ2-2; 9 nucleotides line up with TRBD1. With 3 bases clipped from V and 5 bases from J, the junction kept 7 bases outside the gene matches. The CDR3 contains 16 residues. Germline-derived CDR1 and CDR2 are SGHDN and FVKESK. The CDR3 DNA sequence: TGTGCCAGCAGCCAGCGAGGGACAGGGTTTACCGGGGAGCTGTTTTTT. This translates into CASSQRGTGFTGELFF.

V gene TRBV5-4 combines with J gene TRBJ1-1; 10 nucleotides match TRBD1. After removal of 0 bases from V and 6 bases from J, the junction contained 5 bases not matched to a gene. The CDR3 sequence is 15 residues long. Germline V gene data show CDR1 as SGHNT and CDR2 as YYREEE (reference sequence). The CDR3 DNA follows: TGTGCCAGCAGCTTGGGGGGACAGGGGATGGCTGAAGCTTTCTTT. This translates into CASSLGGQGMAEAFF. The full variable domain, completed using reference TRBV5-4 and TRBJ1-1, is ETGVTQSPTHLIKTRGQQVTLRCSSQSGHNTVSWYQQALGQGPQFIFQYYREEENGRGNFPPRFSGLQFPNYSSELNVNALELDDSALYLCASSLGGQGMAEAFFGQGTRLTVV.

V and J are TRBV2 and TRBJ2-3; 8 positions agree with TRBD1. V trimming: 7 bases; J trimming: 4 bases; junction bases outside the gene matches: 7. The CDR3 sequence is 14 residues long. From germline, CDR1 is SNHLY and CDR2 FYNNEI. The CDR3 loop is CASNTGGLPDTQYF. For the CDR3, the DNA is TGTGCCAGCAACACAGGGGGTTTGCCAGATACGCAGTATTTT.

This clone was seen a handful of times. This chain connects TRBV6-6 to TRBJ1-5, with D possibly being TRBD1 (5 bases). This CDR3 comprises 17 residues. The germline V gene has CDR1 MNHNY and CDR2 SVGAGI (reference sequence). V was trimmed by 5 bases and J by 9 bases, leaving 26 bases between them. CDR3 sequence (DNA): TGTGCCAGCAGTCCCAGTTTTGACAGATCCTTTATTGGGCCCCAGCATTTT. Amino acids: CASSPSFDRSFIGPQHF.

The chain joins TRBV11-3 to TRBJ2-1, with 13 bases lining up with TRBD2. The CDR3 runs to 14 residues. The ends lost 1 base at V and 10 bases at J; junction bases unmatched: 1. CDR1 and CDR2 from the germline V gene are SGHNT and YENEEA. The CDR3 is CASSLGTSGREQFF. CDR3 nucleotide sequence: TGTGCCAGCAGCTTAGGGACTAGCGGGAGAGAGCAGTTCTTC.

This clone came up a few times. V and J are TRBV29-1 and TRBJ2-7; tentatively, D is TRBD2 (5 bases). CDR1 is SQVTM, CDR2 ANQGSEA, per germline. The CDR3 has 14 amino acids. Trimming stripped 6 bases from V and 0 bases from J, with 15 bases between. The CDR3 nucleotides read TGCAGCGTGAGACCGGGATCTCCCTCCTACGAGCAGTACTTC. Translation: CSVRPGSPSYEQYF.

This clone has more than one count but fewer than ten. The CDR3 coding sequence is TGCGCCAGCAGCCCCATCCTAGCGGGAGGGCCGGAGGATACGCAGTATTTT. It codes for CASSPILAGGPEDTQYF. The V call is TRBV5-1, the J call TRBJ2-3, with 12 bases that match TRBD2. CDR1 and CDR2 from the germline V gene are SGHRS and YFSETQ. V was pared by 4 bases and J by 6 bases, with 12 bases of the junction left unmatched. This CDR3 has 17 residues. Full variable domain (outside the CDR3, taken from reference TRBV5-1 and TRBJ2-3): KAGVTQTPRYLIKTRGQQVTLSCSPISGHRSVSWYQQTPGQGLQFLFEYFSETQRNKGNFPGRFSGRQFSNSRSEMNVSTLELGDSALYLCASSPILAGGPEDTQYFGPGTRLTVL.

V and J are TRBV6-6 and TRBJ1-5; D unresolved. Looked up from germline, CDR1 is MNHNY and CDR2 is SVGAGI (reference sequence). The CDR3 has 15 amino acids. V lost 6 bases and J 4 bases, leaving 16 bases between the germline ends. The CDR3 DNA is TGTGCCAGCAGGAAAGGAGTACTATGGAATCAGCCCCAGCATTTT. Translated, it gives CASRKGVLWNQPQHF.

This rearrangement joins TRBV7-2 to TRBJ2-3, with TRBD2 matching over 7 bases. This CDR3 has 16 residues. Germline V gene data show CDR1 as SGHTA and CDR2 as FQGNSA. Trimming took 1 base from V and 0 from J; bases not matched to a gene: 4. CDR3 sequence reads: CASSLGGGRSTDTQYF. For the CDR3, the DNA is TGTGCCAGCAGCTTAGGGGGGGGGAGGAGCACAGATACGCAGTATTTT.

The chain uses TRBV30 and TRBJ1-3; 7 nucleotides agree with TRBD1. V shed 2 bases, J shed 0 bases, and the junction held 4 bases outside the gene matches. From germline, CDR1 is GTSNPN and CDR2 SVGIG (reference sequence). The CDR3 consists of 15 residues. The CDR3 region is CAWSPGGFSGNTIYF. Written as DNA, the CDR3 is TGTGCCTGGAGTCCAGGGGGTTTCTCTGGAAACACCATATATTTT.

This chain links TRBV28 with TRBJ2-2, with D maybe TRBD2 (5 bases). The germline V and J ends were trimmed by 5 bases and 4 bases, with 8 bases remaining between them. The germline V gene has CDR1 MDHEN and CDR2 SYDVKM. CDR3 length: 13 amino acids. CDR3 sequence reads: CASSGGPTGELFF. The CDR3 nucleotides are TGTGCCAGCAGTGGAGGCCCCACCGGGGAGCTGTTTTTT.

This chain uses TRBV7-9 with TRBJ2-1; 7 bases agree with TRBD2. In germline, CDR1 is SEHNR, CDR2 FQNEAQ (reference sequence). V shed 5 bases, J shed 2 bases, and the junction held 12 bases outside the gene matches. CDR3 length: 17 residues. The CDR3 region has the DNA TGTGCCAGCAGCCCCCGCCCCGGGGACTACCCCTACAATGAGCAGTTCTTC. Protein: CASSPRPGDYPYNEQFF.

This chain uses TRBV13 with TRBJ2-5; the match to TRBD1 covers 9 bases. Germline values: CDR1 PRHDT, CDR2 FYEKMQ (reference sequence). Trimming cost V 3 bases and J 1 base; bases outside gene matches: 3. This CDR3 region has 15 residues. Here the CDR3 reads CASSFNRGPQETQYF. DNA for the CDR3: TGTGCCAGCAGCTTCAACAGGGGGCCCCAAGAGACCCAGTACTTC.

V and J are TRBV3-1 (or the pseudogene TRBV3-2) and TRBJ1-1; D perhaps matches TRBD1 (6 bases). Germline assignment: CDR1 LGHDT and CDR2 YNNKEL (reference sequence). The CDR3 extends over 13 amino acids. Trimming shortened V by 3 bases and J by 4 bases, and 9 bases separated the two germline ends. CDR3 sequence reads: CASSQGASTEAFF. CDR3 bases: TGTGCCAGCAGCCAGGGGGCAAGCACTGAAGCTTTCTTT.

This chain connects TRBV16 to TRBJ2-5, with D possibly TRBD1 on 6 matching bases. The CDR3 extends over 16 amino acids. The germline V gene has CDR1 KGHSY and CDR2 FQNENV. The V end lost 3 bases, the J end lost 7 bases, and 21 bases lay between the germline ends. As DNA, the CDR3 is TGTGCCAGCAGCCACGCACCCCCGGGACAAGGGGGGACCCAGTACTTC. Encoded protein: CASSHAPPGQGGTQYF.

V and J are TRBV19 and TRBJ1-6; TRBD1 agrees at 9 bases. Germline V lookup: CDR1 LNHDA, CDR2 SQIVND (reference sequence). The CDR3 spans 16 residues. V was pared by 5 bases and J by 7 bases, with 9 bases of the junction left unmatched. CDR3 coding DNA: TGTGCCAGTAGTCCCGGACAGGGGACGCCGAATTCACCCCTCCACTTT. The encoded protein is CASSPGQGTPNSPLHF.